Shown below are 29 T cell receptor beta chains from a single sample sequenced in a study of shared clonotypes between healthy human individuals. Assay used: immunoSEQ multiplex PCR; TCRdb lists only in-frame clones, some missing. Of hundreds of thousands of clones in the sample, around 73% were seen once. Sequencing used memory CD4+ T cells sorted from blood. Described subset: CD45RA-negative fraction. These receptors all come from a woman in her twenties or thirties in good health.

Notes on this clone: The same CDR3 can be traced to other DNA sequences in this sample. The V gene is TRBV19, the J gene TRBJ1-1; tentatively, D is TRBD1 (5 bases). With 6 bases removed from V and 6 bases from J, the gap between germline ends came to 11 bases. This CDR3 has 12 amino acids. CDR1 is LNHDA, CDR2 SQIVND, per germline (reference sequence). CDR3 coding DNA: TGTGCCAGTAGCACTAGGGGACCTGAAGCTTTCTTT. Protein: CASSTRGPEAFF.

The chain links TRBV2 to TRBJ1-2; a weak D match, TRBD1 (5 bases). CDR3 size: 15 residues. Germline lookup yields CDR1 SNHLY and CDR2 FYNNEI. V was trimmed by 4 bases and J by 2 bases, leaving 14 bases between them. The CDR3, as DNA: TGTGCCAGCAGTGGGAAGGGGTTGTCGAACTATGGCTACACCTTC. The encoded protein is CASSGKGLSNYGYTF.

The chain recombines TRBV27 with TRBJ2-7, with D perhaps matching TRBD1 or TRBD2 (7 bases each). CDR1 is MNHEY, CDR2 SMNVEV, per germline (reference sequence). CDR3 length equals 15 residues. Trimming stripped 6 bases from V and 2 bases from J, with 17 bases between. As DNA, the CDR3 is TGTGCCAGCAGCCCTTGGGAGGGGGCAACCTACGAGCAGTACTTC. Protein product: CASSPWEGATYEQYF.

The rearrangement uses TRBV6-6 and TRBJ2-3; 10 bases map to TRBD2. This CDR3 is built from 14 residues. Per germline, CDR1 MNHNY and CDR2 SVGAGI (reference sequence). The junction had 6 bases not matched to a gene; V was cut back by 7 bases and J by 5 bases. The CDR3 here is CASTPAGGRDTQYF. CDR3 DNA: TGTGCCAGCACCCCAGCGGGAGGGCGAGATACGCAGTATTTT.

This clone showed up just once. The rearrangement links TRBV7-2 to TRBJ2-2; unclear D gene. There are 11 residues in the CDR3. Trimming shortened V by 5 bases and J by 6 bases, and 4 bases separated the two germline ends. Looked up from germline, CDR1 is SGHTA and CDR2 is FQGNSA. CDR3 amino acids: CASSRPGELFF. The CDR3, as DNA: TGTGCCAGCAGCCGTCCCGGGGAGCTGTTTTTT.

This rearrangement joins TRBV5-1 to TRBJ2-1; 10 bases match TRBD2. Trimming took 5 bases from V and 7 from J; bases not matched to a gene: 21. The CDR3 sequence is 19 residues long. Germline CDR1 SGHRS, CDR2 YFSETQ. The CDR3 coding sequence is TGCGCCAGCAGTTTACACCTCGCTAGCGGGAGTGCGTACGGGAATGAGCAGTTCTTC. It codes for CASSLHLASGSAYGNEQFF.

The chain links TRBV7-8 to TRBJ2-7; the D gene is possibly TRBD1 (5 bases). The CDR3 has 14 amino acids. Trimming stripped 5 bases from V and 1 base from J, with 12 bases between. CDR1 is SGHVS, CDR2 FQNEAQ, per germline. Here the CDR3 DNA reads TGTGCCAGCAGCACGCACCAGGGATCCTACGAGCAGTACTTC. Its protein is CASSTHQGSYEQYF.

The V call is TRBV28, the J call TRBJ1-6, with TRBD1 as a possible D gene (5 bases). The germline V gene has CDR1 MDHEN and CDR2 SYDVKM. This CDR3 spans 15 amino acids. V was pared by 8 bases and J by 6 bases, with 17 bases between. CDR3 in DNA: TGTGCCAGCCAGGGTAGGCAGTCACTTAATTCACCCCTCCACTTT. This codes for CASQGRQSLNSPLHF.

This clone was counted once. This sequence joins TRBV21-1 and TRBJ2-3; TRBD2 was called by the table and not checked on the DNA. TRBV21-1 is designated a pseudogene. The CDR3 runs to 15 residues. CDR3 region: CASTERDEYTDTQYF. CDR3 coding DNA: TGTGCCAGCACCGAGCGGGACGAATACACAGATACGCAGTATTTT.

As concerns this clone: Within the sample, other DNA sequences also encode this same CDR3. The chain is built from TRBV28 and TRBJ1-2; D ambiguous. Trimming cost V 2 bases and J 8 bases, with 9 bases left between them. Germline V CDR1 and CDR2: MDHEN, SYDVKM. The CDR3 has 12 amino acids. The chain's CDR3 is CASSLGRVGYTF. DNA of the CDR3: TGTGCCAGCAGTTTAGGTAGGGTCGGCTACACCTTC.

The chain joins TRBV10-3 to TRBJ2-7, with 10 bases identical to TRBD1. The CDR3 consists of 18 residues. Germline V gene data show CDR1 as ENHRY and CDR2 as SYGVKD. With V trimmed by 4 bases and J by 3 bases, 15 bases remained unmatched. In DNA form, the CDR3 reads TGTGCCATCAGTGGACAGGGGGCCGCCAGCGGGCCCCTCTACGAGCAGTACTTC. It yields the protein CAISGQGAASGPLYEQYF.

The chain recombines TRBV5-1 with TRBJ2-2, with 10 nucleotides matching TRBD1. The CDR3 has 16 residues. V lost 4 bases to trimming and J lost 2 bases; unmatched junction nucleotides: 5. Germline CDR1 SGHRS, CDR2 YFSETQ. For the CDR3, the DNA is TGCGCCAGCAGCCCTGGACAGGGGGGAAACACCGGGGAGCTGTTTTTT. Protein sequence: CASSPGQGGNTGELFF.

V is TRBV28 and J is TRBJ2-1; possible D gene TRBD2, 6 bases. The CDR3 has 11 amino acids. Germline V lookup: CDR1 MDHEN, CDR2 SYDVKM. CDR3 amino acids: CAEGRYNEQFF. The CDR3, as DNA: TGTGCGGAGGGGCGGTACAATGAGCAGTTCTTC.

The J gene is TRBJ2-3, the V gene TRBV28, with 15 nucleotides matching TRBD2. The CDR3 sequence is 16 residues long. Germline CDR1 reads MDHEN; CDR2 reads SYDVKM. Trimming took 4 bases from V and 3 from J; bases not matched to a gene: 2. The chain's CDR3 is CASSWTSGRVTDTQYF. DNA for the CDR3: TGTGCCAGCAGTTGGACTAGCGGGAGGGTTACAGATACGCAGTATTTT. Using reference TRBV28 and TRBJ2-3 for the parts outside the CDR3, the full variable domain is DVKVTQSSRYLVKRTGEKVFLECVQDMDHENMFWYRQDPGLGLRLIYFSYDVKMKEKGDIPEGYSVSREKKERFSLILESASTNQTSMYLCASSWTSGRVTDTQYFGPGTRLTVL.

J is TRBJ1-2 and V is TRBV7-9, with TRBD1 identical over 7 bases. Unmatched junction bases numbered 8, after V lost 2 bases and J lost 8 bases. Germline loops: CDR1 SEHNR, CDR2 FQNEAQ (reference sequence). This CDR3 has 14 residues. CDR3 in DNA: TGTGCCAGCAGCTTAAACCGCAGGGGGGACGGCTACACCTTC. Protein: CASSLNRRGDGYTF.

The gene calls are TRBV6-1 and TRBJ1-4, with no clear D. The CDR3 length is 13 residues. Trimming took 8 bases from V and 4 from J, leaving 11 bases between them. Germline V gene lookup returns CDR1 MNHNS and CDR2 SASEGT. CDR3 residues: CASQLHLNEKLFF. The DNA for the CDR3 is TGTGCCAGCCAATTACACCTTAATGAAAAACTGTTTTTT.

The chain combines TRBV28 with TRBJ2-1, with D possibly matching TRBD1 (5 bases). CDR1 is MDHEN and CDR2 is SYDVKM in the germline V gene. The V gene lost 3 bases and the J gene lost 9 bases, with 12 bases spanning the gap. The CDR3 is made up of 13 amino acids. CDR3 sequence (DNA): TGTGCCAGCAGTTTGCTTGGCCAGGGTGAGCAGTTCTTC. Translating it yields CASSLLGQGEQFF.

The gene calls are TRBV1 and TRBJ2-3; TRBD2 is taken as the D call from the table, unchecked against the DNA. TRBV1 is designated a pseudogene. This CDR3 is built from 17 residues. CDR3 bases: TGCACCAGCAGCCCTTTATCCGACTTGTCTAGCACAGATACGCAGTATTTT. Translated, it gives CTSSPLSDLSSTDTQYF.

The V call is TRBV5-1, the J call TRBJ2-1; D call uncertain. There are 14 residues in the CDR3. CDR1 SGHRS and CDR2 YFSETQ come from the germline V gene. V was clipped by 2 bases and J by 10 bases, with 16 bases between them. The CDR3 region has the DNA TGCGCCAGCAGCTTTCAACCAGAGGCGTTGGAGCAGTTCTTC. Its protein is CASSFQPEALEQFF.

This clone was seen once. The gene calls are TRBV7-9 and TRBJ1-1; no firm D call. Trimming stripped 1 base from V and 2 bases from J, with 11 bases between. The CDR3 sequence is 15 residues long. Looked up from germline, CDR1 is SEHNR and CDR2 is FQNEAQ (reference sequence). CDR3 region: CASSLGERINTEAFF. CDR3 nucleotide sequence: TGTGCCAGCAGCTTAGGAGAGAGGATCAACACTGAAGCTTTCTTT.

The chain has TRBV19 and TRBJ2-7; 7 bases match TRBD1. Germline CDR1 reads LNHDA; CDR2 reads SQIVND (reference sequence). V was clipped by 5 bases and J by 3 bases; unmatched bases: 7. This CDR3 has 14 residues. CDR3 amino acids: CASSQNRDSYEQYF. The CDR3 bases are TGTGCCAGTAGTCAGAACCGGGACAGCTACGAGCAGTACTTC.

The chain couples TRBV9 to TRBJ2-1, with TRBD1 as a possible D gene (5 bases). Trimming pared 4 bases from V and 5 bases from J, leaving 10 bases between. The CDR3 is 13 amino acids. Germline CDR1 and CDR2: SGDLS and YYNGEE. The chain's CDR3 is CASSPDRDNEQFF. CDR3 DNA: TGTGCCAGCAGCCCTGACAGAGACAATGAGCAGTTCTTC.

The chain carries TRBV28 and TRBJ2-3, with 7 bases lining up with TRBD1. Unmatched junction bases numbered 4, after V lost 6 bases and J lost 1 base. The CDR3 spans 14 residues. Germline V gives CDR1 MDHEN, CDR2 SYDVKM. Here the CDR3 DNA reads TGTGCCAGCAGAACTGGGACAGGCACAGATACGCAGTATTTT. Translated, it gives CASRTGTGTDTQYF.

The chain couples TRBV4-1 to TRBJ2-1; D remains ambiguous. The germline V gene encodes CDR1 MGHRA and CDR2 YSYEKL. The CDR3 totals 15 residues. V dropped 4 bases and J dropped 2 bases, with 12 bases sitting between them. The CDR3 DNA follows: TGCGCCAGCAGCCTGGACGGCCTCCCCTACAATGAGCAGTTCTTC. This gives the protein CASSLDGLPYNEQFF.

This clone has only a few counts. The gene calls are TRBV6-5 and TRBJ1-1, with D maybe TRBD1 (5 bases). Germline assignment: CDR1 MNHEY and CDR2 SVGAGI. Trimming removed 2 bases from V and 11 bases from J, with 12 bases in between. The CDR3 sequence is 12 residues long. CDR3 protein: CASSYMEGYAFF. Here the CDR3 DNA reads TGTGCCAGCAGTTACATGGAGGGGTACGCTTTCTTT.

This rearrangement joins TRBV4-1 to TRBJ2-7; the match to TRBD2 covers 8 bases. The CDR3 is 17 residues long. Germline assignment: CDR1 MGHRA and CDR2 YSYEKL. V lost 2 bases and J lost 3; bases outside the gene matches: 12. CDR3 loop: CASSQPTSGSRYYEQYF. The CDR3 DNA follows: TGCGCCAGCAGCCAACCTACTAGCGGAAGTAGGTACTACGAGCAGTACTTC.

Comments on this clone: Other DNA sequences in the sample encode the same CDR3. The J gene is TRBJ2-1, the V gene TRBV9, with 8 nucleotides matching TRBD2. The germline gives CDR1 SGDLS, CDR2 YYNGEE. The CDR3 totals 15 residues. V shed 0 bases, J shed 7 bases, and the junction held 6 bases outside the gene matches. Here the CDR3 DNA reads TGTGCCAGCAGCGTAGGAAGCGGGAGTTATAATGAGCAGTTCTTC. It codes for CASSVGSGSYNEQFF.

The chain carries TRBV4-1 and TRBJ2-7; 12 positions agree with TRBD2. Trimming took 4 bases from V and 5 from J; bases not matched to a gene: 15. Germline V gene lookup returns CDR1 MGHRA and CDR2 YSYEKL. This CDR3 region has 18 residues. The CDR3 nucleotides read TGCGCCAGCAGCCCTATAAAGATTAGACTAGCGGGAGTCCACGAGCAGTACTTC. Translation gives CASSPIKIRLAGVHEQYF.

CDR3: CASSLRGKGEKLFF. The CDR3 bases are TGTGCCAGCAGTTTGAGGGGCAAAGGTGAAAAACTGTTTTTT. This rearrangement joins TRBV6-6 to TRBJ1-4; maybe TRBD1 (5 bases). V gave up 4 bases and J gave up 7 bases, with 13 bases separating them. The CDR3 sequence is 14 residues long. Germline V gives CDR1 MNHNY, CDR2 SVGAGI (reference sequence).